This TCR beta chain was sequenced in a study of T-cell reconstitution after alpha-beta-depleted transplantation in children. The germline V gene has CDR1 MGHDK and CDR2 SYGVNS. The CDR3 is made up of 13 amino acids. About this clonotype itself: What it binds is not known.

Study-wide results and limits: At one year after transplant, newly produced T cells mostly accounted for T-cell counts and diversity. Surviving recipient T cells and thymic progenitors accounted for the high day-60 TCRbeta diversity observed in some patients. Expanded graft clones, several hundred of them, were reportedly the source of alpha-beta T cells about two months after transplant.

Construction of the TCRbeta library involved unique molecular identifiers. Via MiXCR, TCRdb re-called the PCR reads, giving one row per CDR3 protein. The sample has a few hundred thousand distinct CDR3 sequences, around 25% seen once; the top ten hold 4.5% to 5.5%. This sample comprised PBMCs, mostly from graft donor cells, obtained 360 days after TCRalphabeta/CD19-depleted stem cell transplant. The chain couples TRBV25-1 to TRBJ2-5; D is ambiguous. The TCR was taken from a female patient between 2 and 15 years old who had a stem cell transplant for congenital amegakaryocytic thrombocytopenia, so the T cells may come from the graft donor. The CDR3: CATSRGSQETQYF. In DNA form, the CDR3 reads TGTGCTACCTCACGAGGCTCCCAAGAGACCCAGTACTTC. Full variable domain (outside the CDR3, taken from reference TRBV25-1 and TRBJ2-5): EADIYQTPRYLVIGTGKKITLECSQTMGHDKMYWYQQDPGMELHLIHYSYGVNSTEKGDLSSESTVSRIRTEHFPLTLESARPSHTSQYLCATSRGSQETQYFGPGTRLLVL.